This T cell receptor (beta chain) was identified during a study of shared clonotypes between healthy human individuals. About the study: Each donor contributed plates that comprised three CD4 naive, three CD4 memory, two CD8 naive and one CD8 memory.

Whole-study findings and limits: Only blood samples were collected, and tissue repertoires likely differ. The study drew on few donors, limiting represented genetic and exposure-history diversity.

Germline CDR1 KGHSH, CDR2 LQKENI. V was pared by 0 bases and J by 0 bases, with 7 bases between. There are 15 residues in the CDR3. The data were produced by immunoSEQ multiplex PCR, yet TCRdb's version contains in-frame clones alone and is incomplete. The data show 2 million or so clones, 95% seen once. Remarks on this clone: The antigen is not known.

This sequence joins TRBV18 and TRBJ2-3; D uncertain. The sequenced material came from naive CD4+ T cells sorted from blood. Subset in this sample: CD45RA+ positively selected. The TCR was taken from a man aged 18 to 35 in good health. The CDR3 spells CASSPPGPSTDTQYF. CDR3 in DNA: TGTGCCAGCTCACCACCGGGTCCTAGCACAGATACGCAGTATTTT. Together with reference TRBV18 and TRBJ2-3, the CDR3 gives the full variable domain: NAGVMQNPRHLVRRRGQEARLRCSPMKGHSHVYWYRQLPEEGLKFMVYLQKENIIDESGMPKERFSAEFPKEGPSILRIQQVVRGDSAAYFCASSPPGPSTDTQYFGPGTRLTVL.